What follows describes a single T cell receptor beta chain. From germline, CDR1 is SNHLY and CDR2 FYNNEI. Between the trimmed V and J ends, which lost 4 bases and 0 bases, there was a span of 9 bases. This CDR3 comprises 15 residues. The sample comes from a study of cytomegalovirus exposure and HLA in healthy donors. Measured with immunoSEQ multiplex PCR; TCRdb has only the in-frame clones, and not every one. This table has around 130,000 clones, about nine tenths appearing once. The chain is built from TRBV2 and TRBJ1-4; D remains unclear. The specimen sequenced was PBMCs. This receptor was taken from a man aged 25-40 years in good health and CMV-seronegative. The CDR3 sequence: CASSVQATTNEKLFF. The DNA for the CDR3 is TGTGCCAGCAGTGTTCAAGCTACAACTAATGAAAAACTGTTTTTT.